The clone carrying this T cell receptor (beta chain) was seen ten or more times. Its antigen is still unknown. This entry is derived from a study of CD8+CD57+ T cells in acquired aplastic anemia. The wider study: On average, sorted CD4+ and CD8+ cells gave about 3.1 ug of DNA.

Profiling that covered TCR beta VDJ and CDR3 relied on genomic DNA as its template. TCRdb redid the calling of the reads with MiXCR, one entry per CDR3 protein. Among roughly 260,000 distinct CDR3 sequences listed, roughly half were seen once. Regarding the study as a whole: Between the patient and control groups, CD8+ Simpson's diversity did not differ significantly. Patients and controls turned out to have roughly 29 CD8+ CDR3 sequences in common.

Germline V CDR1 and CDR2: MNHNY, SVGAGI (reference sequence). This CDR3 contains 12 residues. V lost 0 bases to trimming and J lost 11 bases, with 10 bases between them. Sequencing involved patients with CD8+CD57+ cell expansion previously shown by flow cytometry. The chain is built from TRBV6-6 and TRBJ1-1; unclear D gene. The source of this sequence is a human donor with aplastic anemia. The sequenced sample consisted of sorted CD4+, CD8+, or CD8+CD57+ T cells (not recorded which) from PBMCs. CDR3: CASSYSVREAFF. CDR3 DNA: TGTGCCAGCAGTTACTCAGTGAGGGAGGCTTTCTTT.